This entry lists 30 T cell receptor beta chains sequenced from one sample in a study of identical twins. TCRdb re-called the 5' RACE reads through MiXCR, storing one row per CDR3 protein. Of around 95,000 distinct CDR3 sequences listed, 5.9% are singletons. Sequences were obtained from memory T cells sorted from blood. Receptors originate from a woman aged 45-65 years in good health.

This clonotype was recorded at least ten times. The chain recombines TRBV7-8 with TRBJ1-5; D not resolved. CDR1 is SGHVS, CDR2 FQNEAQ, per germline. The CDR3 runs to 15 residues. Trimming removed 0 bases at V and 3 bases at J, with 9 bases between. The DNA of the CDR3 is TGTGCCAGCAGCTTAGCGGGCAGAAACAATCAGCCCCAGCATTTT. It specifies CASSLAGRNNQPQHF.

The table lists this clonotype with many counts. In DNA form, the CDR3 reads TGTGCCAGCAGTTCGGGACAGGTACTTAACACTGAAGCTTTCTTT. It encodes CASSSGQVLNTEAFF. The chain carries TRBV12-3 or TRBV12-4 and TRBJ1-1, with TRBD1 matching 8 bases. The V segment lost 4 bases and the J segment 2 bases; nucleotides outside the gene matches: 6. CDR3 size: 15 residues.

In its sample, this clonotype was seen many times. The rearrangement joins TRBV5-1 to TRBJ2-5; TRBD1 agrees at 9 bases. Germline V lookup: CDR1 SGHRS, CDR2 YFSETQ. The CDR3 consists of 15 residues. The V and J ends lost 2 bases and 6 bases, in that order; junction bases with no gene match: 8. CDR3 DNA sequence: TGCGCCAGCAGCTTACAACAGGGGGCGACGAAGACCCAGTACTTC. It codes for CASSLQQGATKTQYF.

This clonotype was counted between two and nine times. This chain uses TRBV9 with TRBJ1-1; unclear D gene. Per germline, CDR1 SGDLS and CDR2 YYNGEE. Trimming took off 0 bases at V and 7 bases at J, with 7 bases between the two ends. The CDR3 contains 12 residues. CDR3: CASSVAPNEAFF. In DNA, the CDR3 is TGTGCCAGCAGCGTAGCTCCCAATGAAGCTTTCTTT.

This clonotype was recorded at least ten times. The chain carries TRBV11-2 and TRBJ2-3, with D possibly being TRBD1 (6 bases). This CDR3 spans 18 amino acids. Germline CDR1 is SGHAT and CDR2 is FQNNGV. V lost 2 bases, J lost 4 bases, and 22 bases lay in between. The chain's CDR3 is CASSLFWGMTGVADTQYF. In DNA form, the CDR3 reads TGTGCCAGCAGCTTATTTTGGGGCATGACAGGAGTTGCAGATACGCAGTATTTT.

This clonotype came up many times. The chain joins TRBV25-1 to TRBJ1-4; D is possibly TRBD1 (5 bases). Germline CDR1 MGHDK, CDR2 SYGVNS. V gave up 4 bases and J gave up 8 bases, with 11 bases separating them. This CDR3 is built from 13 residues. CDR3 sequence: CASSVEGSEKLFF. Here the CDR3 DNA reads TGTGCCAGCAGTGTGGAGGGGTCGGAAAAACTGTTTTTT. Based on the CDR3 plus reference TRBV25-1 and TRBJ1-4, the full variable domain is EADIYQTPRYLVIGTGKKITLECSQTMGHDKMYWYQQDPGMELHLIHYSYGVNSTEKGDLSSESTVSRIRTEHFPLTLESARPSHTSQYLCASSVEGSEKLFFGSGTQLSVL.

This clonotype appeared many times. This chain joins TRBV4-1 and TRBJ2-2; D ambiguous. V was cut by 4 bases and J by 1 base, with 10 bases left in between. CDR3 length: 15 residues. Germline V gives CDR1 MGHRA, CDR2 YSYEKL. CDR3: CASSRGSQNTGELFF. CDR3 bases: TGCGCCAGCAGCCGGGGTAGCCAGAACACCGGGGAGCTGTTTTTT.

This chain connects TRBV7-6 to TRBJ2-7; the match to TRBD2 covers 14 bases. The V gene's germline CDR1 is SGHVS and CDR2 FNYEAQ. V shed 5 bases, J shed 3 bases, and the junction held 6 bases outside the gene matches. This CDR3 is 16 amino acids long. The CDR3 nucleotides read TGTGCCAGCAGCCCGGGACTAGCGGGAGTCGGCTACGAGCAGTACTTC. Translation: CASSPGLAGVGYEQYF.

This clonotype was counted many times. The rearrangement links TRBV20-1 to TRBJ2-5; a weak D match, TRBD2 (6 bases). Trimming left V 6 bases short and J 5 bases short, with 10 bases between. CDR1 is DFQATT, CDR2 SNEGSKA, per germline (reference sequence). The CDR3 is 11 amino acids. CDR3 region: CSAGGFETQYF. For the CDR3, the DNA is TGCAGTGCCGGGGGTTTTGAGACCCAGTACTTC.

This clonotype was found a few times. This chain connects TRBV20-1 to TRBJ2-7; TRBD2 aligns across 9 bases. J lost 2 bases, V lost 5 bases, and 10 bases had no gene match. Germline lookup yields CDR1 DFQATT and CDR2 SNEGSKA (reference sequence). The CDR3 loop spans 15 amino acids. CDR3 in amino acids: CSAGPIAGATYEQYV. The CDR3 bases are TGCAGTGCTGGCCCGATAGCGGGAGCGACCTACGAGCAGTACGTC.

This clonotype was seen more than once but under ten times. CDR3: CASSPGEDTQYF. CDR3 nucleotides: TGTGCCAGCAGCCCAGGTGAAGATACGCAGTATTTT. The chain links TRBV9 to TRBJ2-3; D is unclear. Trimming cost V 4 bases and J 5 bases, with 8 bases left between them. CDR1 and CDR2 (germline): SGDLS, YYNGEE. The CDR3 runs 12 residues.

This clonotype was counted only a few times. The V gene is TRBV7-9, the J gene TRBJ2-5; 7 nucleotides match TRBD1. The V gene's germline CDR1 is SEHNR and CDR2 FQNEAQ (reference sequence). Trimming removed 4 bases from V and 4 bases from J; junction bases left unmatched: 6. The CDR3 has 14 amino acids. The DNA for the CDR3 is TGTGCCAGCAGCTCTGAGGGGGCCGTAGAGACCCAGTACTTC. It specifies CASSSEGAVETQYF.

Many counts were recorded for this clonotype. The gene calls are TRBV7-2 and TRBJ1-2; D is unclear. V lost 1 base and J lost 7, with 13 bases in between. The CDR3 totals 14 residues. Germline CDR1 SGHTA, CDR2 FQGNSA. DNA for the CDR3: TGTGCCAGCAGCTTAGGTGAAGGCATTCGTGGCTACACCTTC. This translates into CASSLGEGIRGYTF.

This clonotype was counted only a few times. The chain combines TRBV14 with TRBJ1-6; D possibly corresponds to TRBD1 (6 bases). This CDR3 has 16 amino acids. Deletions cut 4 bases from V and 7 bases from J, with 17 bases between. The V gene's germline CDR1 is SGHDN and CDR2 FVKESK. The CDR3 spells CASSRIQGLGNSPLHF. The CDR3 DNA follows: TGTGCCAGCAGCCGGATACAGGGTTTGGGGAATTCACCCCTCCACTTT.

Many counts were recorded for this clonotype. The J gene is TRBJ1-1, the V gene TRBV18; no firm D call. Germline V lookup: CDR1 KGHSH, CDR2 LQKENI. V was clipped by 4 bases and J by 6 bases, with 12 bases between them. The CDR3 length is 13 residues. Here the CDR3 reads CASSLGSVPEAFF. In nucleotides, the CDR3 is TGTGCCAGCTCACTGGGGAGTGTACCTGAAGCTTTCTTT.

This clonotype was recorded many times. The chain uses TRBV2 and TRBJ2-5, with D perhaps TRBD1 or TRBD2 (5 bases each). The CDR3 has 12 amino acids. Per the germline V gene, CDR1 is SNHLY and CDR2 is FYNNEI. Trimming took off 7 bases at V and 5 bases at J, with 11 bases between the two ends. The CDR3 DNA is TGTGCCAGCAAGGGACCTGGGGAGACCCAGTACTTC. As protein: CASKGPGETQYF.

This clonotype was seen ten or more times. The chain uses TRBV6-5 and TRBJ2-1; 7 bases line up with TRBD1. The CDR3 runs 14 residues. Trimming at V came to 2 bases and at J to 8 bases, leaving 6 bases not matched to a gene. The germline V gene has CDR1 MNHEY and CDR2 SVGAGI. The CDR3 coding sequence is TGTGCCAGCAGTTACGAATGGGACAGATATGAGCAGTTCTTC. Its translation is CASSYEWDRYEQFF.

Worth noting for this clonotype: With a much larger clone just one base away, this may be a read error. This sequence joins TRBV5-1 and TRBJ1-1; no firm D call. Germline V gene sequence: CDR1 SGHRS, CDR2 YFSETQ. The CDR3 is made up of 14 amino acids. V dropped 3 bases and J dropped 1 base, with 10 bases sitting between them. CDR3 loop: CASSWQVENTEAFF. The CDR3 DNA is TGCGCCAGCAGCTGGCAGGTAGAGAACACTGAAGCTTTCTTT.

V and J are TRBV2 and TRBJ2-3; D is ambiguous. The CDR3 covers 14 residues. V was pared by 4 bases and J by 4 bases, with 12 bases between. From germline, CDR1 is SNHLY and CDR2 FYNNEI. The CDR3 bases are TGTGCCAGCAGTGTCATGCAAGTGTCAGATACGCAGTATTTT. It codes for CASSVMQVSDTQYF.

This clonotype was counted many times. J is TRBJ2-1 and V is TRBV18; possibly TRBD2 for D (6 bases). Germline-derived CDR1 and CDR2 are KGHSH and LQKENI. The CDR3 has 12 amino acids. The V end lost 3 bases, the J end lost 7 bases, and 7 bases lay between the germline ends. The CDR3 reads CASSPAGNEQFF. The DNA of the CDR3 is TGTGCCAGCTCACCGGCGGGGAATGAGCAGTTCTTC.

Ten or more counts support this clonotype. V usage is TRBV6-5 and J usage is TRBJ1-2; 7 bases line up with TRBD1. Germline CDR1 reads MNHEY; CDR2 reads SVGAGI. CDR3 length: 13 amino acids. The V and J ends lost 5 bases and 8 bases, in that order; junction bases with no gene match: 8. CDR3 DNA: TGTGCCAGCAGTCCGACAGGGCTTAGAGGCTACACCTTC. It is translated as CASSPTGLRGYTF.

The rearrangement joins TRBV29-1 to TRBJ1-1, with 8 bases lining up with TRBD1. J lost 0 bases, V lost 5 bases, and 5 bases had no gene match. Per germline, CDR1 SQVTM and CDR2 ANQGSEA. This CDR3 comprises 14 residues. CDR3 bases: TGCAGCGTTCAAAGGACAGGGCTGAACACTGAAGCTTTCTTT. Its protein product is CSVQRTGLNTEAFF.

The chain carries TRBV18 and TRBJ1-2, with unresolved D. The CDR3 extends over 13 amino acids. The ends were cut back, 5 bases at V and 3 bases at J, with 10 bases in the middle. Germline values: CDR1 KGHSH, CDR2 LQKENI. The chain's CDR3 is CASSSGLDYGYTF. The CDR3 nucleotides read TGTGCCAGCTCATCAGGTCTCGACTATGGCTACACCTTC.

The sample holds a few counts of this clonotype. This chain links TRBV6-1 with TRBJ2-7, with 11 bases fitting TRBD1. CDR1 and CDR2 (germline): MNHNS, SASEGT. This CDR3 region has 16 residues. With V trimmed by 1 base and J by 3 bases, 5 bases remained unmatched. The CDR3 loop is CASSEVSGTGGYEQYF. The CDR3, as DNA: TGTGCCAGCAGTGAAGTATCCGGGACAGGGGGCTACGAGCAGTACTTC.

This clonotype was seen ten or more times. The chain couples TRBV7-9 to TRBJ2-1; 8 nucleotides align to TRBD2. Trimming removed 5 bases from V and 9 bases from J; junction bases left unmatched: 15. Per the germline V gene, CDR1 is SEHNR and CDR2 is FQNEAQ (reference sequence). This CDR3 spans 16 amino acids. The CDR3 spells CASSPGPAGGLGEQFF. In DNA, the CDR3 is TGTGCCAGCAGCCCGGGTCCGGCGGGAGGTTTAGGTGAGCAGTTCTTC.

This clonotype was recorded a few times. This chain uses TRBV4-1 with TRBJ1-1; possibly TRBD1 for D (5 bases). Between the trimmed V and J ends, which lost 7 bases and 8 bases, there was a span of 11 bases. There are 11 residues in the CDR3. Germline V gene data show CDR1 as MGHRA and CDR2 as YSYEKL. CDR3 sequence (DNA): TGCGCCAGCACCATGGGACGGGAAGCTTTCTTT. Protein product: CASTMGREAFF.

This clonotype has a count of ten or more. The chain employs TRBV12-3 or TRBV12-4 and TRBJ2-1; TRBD2 matches 15 bases. The CDR3 is 19 residues long. V dropped 6 bases and J dropped 0; count of bases not matched to a gene: 9. CDR3 region: CASRYRGLAGGSSYNEQFF. In DNA, the CDR3 is TGTGCCAGCAGATATCGGGGACTAGCGGGAGGTAGCTCCTACAATGAGCAGTTCTTC.

At least ten counts were recorded for this clonotype. The chain has TRBV7-3 and TRBJ2-2, with D perhaps matching TRBD2 (7 bases). The V end lost 3 bases, the J end lost 4 bases, and 9 bases lay between the germline ends. The CDR3 runs to 14 residues. CDR1 is SGHTA, CDR2 FQGTGA, per germline. Here the CDR3 reads CASSLGGGTGELFF. As DNA, the CDR3 is TGTGCCAGCAGCTTGGGAGGGGGCACCGGGGAGCTGTTTTTT.

This clonotype was seen many times. V and J are TRBV11-2 and TRBJ2-3; TRBD1 matches 7 bases. J was trimmed by 3 bases and V by 1 base; bases with no gene match: 4. CDR3 length: 15 residues. CDR1 is SGHAT and CDR2 is FQNNGV in the germline V gene. This chain's CDR3 is CASSLGDSPTDTQYF. DNA of the CDR3: TGTGCCAGCAGCTTAGGGGACAGCCCGACAGATACGCAGTATTTT.

This clonotype was recorded many times. This sequence joins TRBV5-1 and TRBJ1-5; maybe TRBD1 (5 bases). The V end lost 0 bases, the J end lost 11 bases, and 12 bases lay between the germline ends. Looked up from germline, CDR1 is SGHRS and CDR2 is YFSETQ. CDR3 length equals 13 residues. CDR3 DNA sequence: TGCGCCAGCAGCTTGGCCGGGGGGGACTCCCAGCATTTT. Protein product: CASSLAGGDSQHF. The entire variable domain, with the rest obtained from reference TRBV5-1 and TRBJ1-5, is as follows: KAGVTQTPRYLIKTRGQQVTLSCSPISGHRSVSWYQQTPGQGLQFLFEYFSETQRNKGNFPGRFSGRQFSNSRSEMNVSTLELGDSALYLCASSLAGGDSQHFGDGTRLSIL.